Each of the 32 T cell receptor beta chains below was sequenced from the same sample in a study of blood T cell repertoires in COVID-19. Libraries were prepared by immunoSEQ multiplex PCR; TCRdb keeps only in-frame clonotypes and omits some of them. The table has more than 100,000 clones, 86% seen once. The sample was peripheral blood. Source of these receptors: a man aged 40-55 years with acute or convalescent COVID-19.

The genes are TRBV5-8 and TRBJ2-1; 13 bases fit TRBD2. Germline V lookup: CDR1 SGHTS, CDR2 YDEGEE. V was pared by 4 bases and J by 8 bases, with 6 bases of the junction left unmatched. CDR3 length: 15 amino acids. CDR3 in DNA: TGTGCCAGCAGCAGGACTAGCGGGAGCTTAGATGAGCAGTTCTTC. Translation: CASSRTSGSLDEQFF.

This chain's CDR3 is CASSESGGHYNEQFF. The CDR3 DNA sequence: TGCGCCAGCAGTGAGTCGGGGGGGCACTACAATGAGCAGTTCTTC. The chain uses TRBV10-1 and TRBJ2-1, with D possibly TRBD2 on 7 matching bases. The V end was cut by 0 bases, the J end by 3 bases, with 9 bases between. CDR3 length: 15 amino acids. Germline CDR1 reads WNHNN; CDR2 reads SYGVQD (reference sequence).

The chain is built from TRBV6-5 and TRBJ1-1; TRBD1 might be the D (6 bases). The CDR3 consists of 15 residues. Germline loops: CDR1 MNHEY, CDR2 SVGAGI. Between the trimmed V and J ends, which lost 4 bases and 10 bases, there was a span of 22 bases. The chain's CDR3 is CASSLEGGEWSAAFF. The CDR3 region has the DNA TGTGCCAGCAGTTTAGAGGGGGGGGAATGGTCCGCAGCTTTCTTT.

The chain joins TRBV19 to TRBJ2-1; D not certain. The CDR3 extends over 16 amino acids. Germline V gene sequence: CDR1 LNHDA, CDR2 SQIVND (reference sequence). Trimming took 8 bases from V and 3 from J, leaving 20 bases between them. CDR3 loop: CASEALLSKIYNEQFF. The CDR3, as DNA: TGTGCCAGTGAAGCCCTCCTCTCTAAGATCTACAATGAGCAGTTCTTC.

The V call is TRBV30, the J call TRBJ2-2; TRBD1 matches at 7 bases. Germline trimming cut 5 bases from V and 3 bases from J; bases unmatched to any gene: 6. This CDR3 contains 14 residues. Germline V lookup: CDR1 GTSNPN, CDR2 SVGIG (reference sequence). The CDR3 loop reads CAWEQGIYTGELFF. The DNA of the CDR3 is TGTGCCTGGGAACAGGGGATTTACACCGGGGAGCTGTTTTTT.

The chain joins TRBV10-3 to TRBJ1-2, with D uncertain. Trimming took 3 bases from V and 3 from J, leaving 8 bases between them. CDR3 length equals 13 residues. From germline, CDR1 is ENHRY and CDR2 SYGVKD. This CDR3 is CAISDTGDYGYTF. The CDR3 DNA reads TGTGCCATCAGTGACACGGGTGACTATGGCTACACCTTC.

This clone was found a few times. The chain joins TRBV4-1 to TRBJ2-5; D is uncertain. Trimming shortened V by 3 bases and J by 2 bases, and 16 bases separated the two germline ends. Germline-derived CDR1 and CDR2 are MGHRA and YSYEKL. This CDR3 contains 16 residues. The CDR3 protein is CASSQIGVVTQETQYF. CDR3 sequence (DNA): TGCGCCAGCAGCCAGATTGGTGTGGTAACACAAGAGACCCAGTACTTC.

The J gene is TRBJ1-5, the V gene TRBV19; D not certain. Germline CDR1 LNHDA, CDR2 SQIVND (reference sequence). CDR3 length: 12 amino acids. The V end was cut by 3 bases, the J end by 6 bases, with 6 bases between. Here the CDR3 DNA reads TGTGCCAGTAGTATTTCGGGTCAGCCCCAGCATTTT. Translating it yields CASSISGQPQHF.

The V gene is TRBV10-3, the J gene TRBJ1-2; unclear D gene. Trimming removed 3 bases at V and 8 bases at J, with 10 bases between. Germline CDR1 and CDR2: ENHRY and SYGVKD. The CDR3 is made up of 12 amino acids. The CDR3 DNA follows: TGTGCCATCAGTGAAACCTTACGGGGCTACACCTTC. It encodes CAISETLRGYTF.

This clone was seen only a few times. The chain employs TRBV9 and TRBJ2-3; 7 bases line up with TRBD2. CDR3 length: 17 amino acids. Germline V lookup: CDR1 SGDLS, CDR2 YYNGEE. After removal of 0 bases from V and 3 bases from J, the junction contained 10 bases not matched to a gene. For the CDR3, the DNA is TGTGCCAGCAGCGTAGATATCGGACTAGATATAACAGATACGCAGTATTTT. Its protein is CASSVDIGLDITDTQYF.

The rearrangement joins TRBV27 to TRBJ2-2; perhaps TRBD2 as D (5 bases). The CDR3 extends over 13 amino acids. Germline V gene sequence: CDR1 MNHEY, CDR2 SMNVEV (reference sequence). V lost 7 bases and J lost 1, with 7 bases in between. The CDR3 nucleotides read TGTGCCAGCACTGCGGGGAACACCGGGGAGCTGTTTTTT. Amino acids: CASTAGNTGELFF.

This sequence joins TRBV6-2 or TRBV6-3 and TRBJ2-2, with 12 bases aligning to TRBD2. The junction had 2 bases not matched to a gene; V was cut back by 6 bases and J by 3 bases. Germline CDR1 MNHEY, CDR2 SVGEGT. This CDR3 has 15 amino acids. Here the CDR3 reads CASRPSGGDTGELFF. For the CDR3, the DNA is TGTGCCAGCAGACCTAGCGGGGGGGACACCGGGGAGCTGTTTTTT.

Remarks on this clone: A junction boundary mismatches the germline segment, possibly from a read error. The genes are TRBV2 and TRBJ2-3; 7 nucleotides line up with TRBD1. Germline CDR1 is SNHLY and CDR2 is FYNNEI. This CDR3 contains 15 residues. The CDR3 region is CASSGSSGTADPQYF. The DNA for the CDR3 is TGTGCCAGCAGTGGCAGTTCCGGGACAGCAGATCCGCAGTATTTT.

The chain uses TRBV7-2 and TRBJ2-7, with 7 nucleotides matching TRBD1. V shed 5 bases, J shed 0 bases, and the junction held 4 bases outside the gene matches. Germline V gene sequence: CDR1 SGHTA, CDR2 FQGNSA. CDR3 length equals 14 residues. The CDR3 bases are TGTGCCAGCAGCCTATGGACAGGCTCCTACGAGCAGTACTTC. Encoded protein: CASSLWTGSYEQYF.

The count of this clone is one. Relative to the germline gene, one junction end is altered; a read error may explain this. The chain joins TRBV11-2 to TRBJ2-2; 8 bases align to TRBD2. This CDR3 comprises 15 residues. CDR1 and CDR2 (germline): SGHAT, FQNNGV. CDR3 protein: CASSLAGWDTGELFF. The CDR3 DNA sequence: TGTGCCAGCAGTTTAGCGGGGTGGGACACCGGGGAGCTGTTTTTT. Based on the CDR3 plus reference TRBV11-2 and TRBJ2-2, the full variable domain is EAGVAQSPRYKIIEKRQSVAFWCNPISGHATLYWYQQILGQGPKLLIQFQNNGVVDDSQLPKDRFSAERLKGVDSTLKIQPAKLEDSAVYLCASSLAGWDTGELFFGEGSRLTVL.

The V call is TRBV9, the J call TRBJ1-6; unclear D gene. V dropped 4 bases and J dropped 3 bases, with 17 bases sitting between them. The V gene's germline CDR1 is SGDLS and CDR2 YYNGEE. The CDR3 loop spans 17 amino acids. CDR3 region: CASSPRVEAFYNSPLHF. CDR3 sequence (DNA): TGTGCCAGCAGCCCCCGGGTCGAGGCCTTCTATAATTCACCCCTCCACTTT.

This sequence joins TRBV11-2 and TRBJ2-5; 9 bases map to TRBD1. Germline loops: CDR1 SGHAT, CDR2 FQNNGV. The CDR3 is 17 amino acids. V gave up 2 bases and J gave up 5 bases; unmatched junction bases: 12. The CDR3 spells CASSLRGGQGLGETQYF. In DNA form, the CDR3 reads TGTGCCAGCAGCTTAAGGGGGGGACAGGGCTTAGGGGAGACCCAGTACTTC.

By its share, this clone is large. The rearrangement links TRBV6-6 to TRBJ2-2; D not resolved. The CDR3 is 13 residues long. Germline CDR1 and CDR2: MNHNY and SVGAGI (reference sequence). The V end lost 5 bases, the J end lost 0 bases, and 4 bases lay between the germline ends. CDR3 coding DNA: TGTGCCAGCAGTCCAGCGAACACCGGGGAGCTGTTTTTT. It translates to CASSPANTGELFF.

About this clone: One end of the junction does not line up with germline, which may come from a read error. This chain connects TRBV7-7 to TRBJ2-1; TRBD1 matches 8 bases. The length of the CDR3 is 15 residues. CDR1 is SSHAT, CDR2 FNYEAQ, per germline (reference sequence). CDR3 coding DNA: TGTGCTAGCAGCTTAGACAGGGGTTATAGCAATGAGCAGTTCTTC. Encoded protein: CASSLDRGYSNEQFF.

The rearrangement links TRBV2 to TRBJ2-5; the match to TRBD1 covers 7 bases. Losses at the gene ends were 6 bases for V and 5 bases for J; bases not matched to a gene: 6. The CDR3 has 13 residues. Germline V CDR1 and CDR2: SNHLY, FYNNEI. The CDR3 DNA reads TGTGCCAGCAGCACAGGGGCCTGGGAGACCCAGTACTTC. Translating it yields CASSTGAWETQYF.

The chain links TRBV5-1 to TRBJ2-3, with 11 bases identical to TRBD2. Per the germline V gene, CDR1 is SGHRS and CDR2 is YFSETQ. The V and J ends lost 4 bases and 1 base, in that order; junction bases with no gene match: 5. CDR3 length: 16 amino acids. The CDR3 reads CASSNRLAGRTDTQYF. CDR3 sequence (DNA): TGCGCCAGCAGCAATAGACTAGCGGGACGCACAGATACGCAGTATTTT.

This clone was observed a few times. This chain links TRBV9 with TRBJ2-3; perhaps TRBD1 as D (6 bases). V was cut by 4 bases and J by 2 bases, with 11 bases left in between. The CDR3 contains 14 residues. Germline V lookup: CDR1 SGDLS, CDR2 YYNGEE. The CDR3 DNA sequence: TGTGCCAGCAGCCCTGGGGGCTTCACAGATACGCAGTATTTT. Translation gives CASSPGGFTDTQYF.

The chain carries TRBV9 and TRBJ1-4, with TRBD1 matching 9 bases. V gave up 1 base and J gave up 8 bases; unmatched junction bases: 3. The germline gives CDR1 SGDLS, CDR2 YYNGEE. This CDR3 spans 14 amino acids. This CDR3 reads CASSVSGQGEKLFF. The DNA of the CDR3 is TGTGCCAGCAGCGTATCGGGACAGGGAGAAAAACTGTTTTTT.

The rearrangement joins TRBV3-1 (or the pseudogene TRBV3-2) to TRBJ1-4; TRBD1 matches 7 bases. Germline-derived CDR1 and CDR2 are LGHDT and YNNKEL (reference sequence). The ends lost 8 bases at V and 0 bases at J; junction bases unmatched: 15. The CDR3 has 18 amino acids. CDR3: CASPRQGDRSSTNEKLFF. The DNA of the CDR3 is TGTGCCAGCCCCCGCCAGGGGGATAGGAGCTCAACTAATGAAAAACTGTTTTTT.

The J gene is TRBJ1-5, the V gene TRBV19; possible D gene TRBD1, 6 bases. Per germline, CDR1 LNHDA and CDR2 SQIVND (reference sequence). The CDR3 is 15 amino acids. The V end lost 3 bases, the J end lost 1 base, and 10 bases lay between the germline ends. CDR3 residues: CASSIKGVSNQPQHF. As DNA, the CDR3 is TGTGCCAGTAGTATCAAGGGGGTAAGCAATCAGCCCCAGCATTTT. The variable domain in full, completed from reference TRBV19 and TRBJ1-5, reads DGGITQSPKYLFRKEGQNVTLSCEQNLNHDAMYWYRQDPGQGLRLIYYSQIVNDFQKGDIAEGYSVSREKKESFPLTVTSAQKNPTAFYLCASSIKGVSNQPQHFGDGTRLSIL.

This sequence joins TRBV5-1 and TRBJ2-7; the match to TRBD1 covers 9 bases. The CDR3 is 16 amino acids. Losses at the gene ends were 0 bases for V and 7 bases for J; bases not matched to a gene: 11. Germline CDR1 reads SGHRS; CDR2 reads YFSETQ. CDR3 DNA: TGCGCCAGCAGCTTGGCCGCGCGGACAGGGGAAGGAGAGCAGTACTTC. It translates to CASSLAARTGEGEQYF.

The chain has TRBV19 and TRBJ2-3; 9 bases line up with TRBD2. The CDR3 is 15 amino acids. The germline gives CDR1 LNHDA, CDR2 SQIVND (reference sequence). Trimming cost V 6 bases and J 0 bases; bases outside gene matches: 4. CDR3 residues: CASSTTSGSTDTQYF. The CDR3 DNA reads TGTGCCAGTAGCACAACTAGCGGGAGCACAGATACGCAGTATTTT.

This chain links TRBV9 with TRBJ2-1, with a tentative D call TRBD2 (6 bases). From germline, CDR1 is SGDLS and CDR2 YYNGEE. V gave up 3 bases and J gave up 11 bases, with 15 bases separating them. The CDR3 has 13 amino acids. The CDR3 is CASSGPQRVQQFF. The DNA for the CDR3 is TGTGCCAGCAGCGGACCTCAGCGGGTACAGCAGTTCTTC.

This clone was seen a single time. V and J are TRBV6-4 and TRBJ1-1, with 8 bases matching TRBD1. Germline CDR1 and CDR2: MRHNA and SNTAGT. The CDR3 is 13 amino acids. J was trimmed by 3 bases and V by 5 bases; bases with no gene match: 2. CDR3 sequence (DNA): TGTGCCAGCAGTAGGGGACAGGACACTGAAGCTTTCTTT. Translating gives CASSRGQDTEAFF.

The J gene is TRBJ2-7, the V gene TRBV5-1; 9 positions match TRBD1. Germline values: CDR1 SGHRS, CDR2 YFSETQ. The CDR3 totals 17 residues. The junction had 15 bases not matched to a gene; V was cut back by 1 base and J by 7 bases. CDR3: CASSLIPSGTGTTEQYF. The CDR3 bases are TGCGCCAGCAGCTTGATCCCCAGCGGGACAGGGACTACGGAGCAGTACTTC.

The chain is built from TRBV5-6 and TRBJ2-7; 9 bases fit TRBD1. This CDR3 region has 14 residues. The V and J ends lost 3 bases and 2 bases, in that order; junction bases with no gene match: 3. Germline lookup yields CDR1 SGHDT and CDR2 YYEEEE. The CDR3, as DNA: TGTGCCAGCAGCTCCGGGACAGGGACCTACGAGCAGTACTTC. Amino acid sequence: CASSSGTGTYEQYF.

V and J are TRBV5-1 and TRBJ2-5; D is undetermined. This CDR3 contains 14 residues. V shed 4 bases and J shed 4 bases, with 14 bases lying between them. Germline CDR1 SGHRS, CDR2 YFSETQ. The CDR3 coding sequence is TGCGCCAGCAGCGCAAATATTGCAGGAGAGACCCAGTACTTC. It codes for CASSANIAGETQYF.